Presented here are 22 T cell receptor beta chains from one specimen sequenced in a study of T-cell reconstitution after alpha-beta-depleted transplantation in children. Construction of the TCRbeta library involved unique molecular identifiers. TCRdb re-called the PCR reads with MiXCR, one entry per CDR3 protein. The sample consists of hundreds of thousands of distinct CDR3 sequences, around 13% of them appearing once. This specimen consisted of PBMCs, mostly from graft donor cells, obtained 360 days after TCRalphabeta/CD19-depleted stem cell transplant. Source of these receptors: a male patient aged 10-17 years who had a stem cell transplant for acute myeloid leukemia, so the T cells may come from the graft donor.

V gene TRBV12-3 or TRBV12-4 combines with J gene TRBJ1-5, with 7 bases matching TRBD1. V lost 4 bases to trimming and J lost 2 bases; unmatched junction nucleotides: 14. This CDR3 region has 18 residues. The CDR3 nucleotides read TGTGCCAGCAGTTCCAGGACAGGCCCCCAGGGGGGCAATCAGCCCCAGCATTTT. This sequence encodes CASSSRTGPQGGNQPQHF.

This clonotype was counted many times. The chain links TRBV6-2 or TRBV6-3 to TRBJ2-1; D is possibly TRBD2 (5 bases). V shed 1 base and J shed 0 bases, with 16 bases lying between them. This CDR3 comprises 18 residues. Looked up from germline, CDR1 is MNHEY and CDR2 is SVGEGT. The CDR3 loop is CASSYFLAFQSSYNEQFF. The CDR3 DNA reads TGTGCCAGCAGTTACTTCCTAGCTTTCCAGAGCTCCTACAATGAGCAGTTCTTC.

This chain links TRBV12-3 or TRBV12-4 with TRBJ2-1; 9 bases line up with TRBD2. J gave up 8 bases and V 6 bases, and 5 bases lay outside the gene matches. CDR3 length equals 13 residues. The CDR3 DNA reads TGTGCCAGCAGCCCCGGGACTAGCTATGAGCAGTTCTTC. Its protein is CASSPGTSYEQFF.

The chain links TRBV6-2 or TRBV6-3 to TRBJ1-5; D uncertain. Germline assignment: CDR1 MNHEY and CDR2 SVGEGT. This CDR3 is 14 amino acids long. V lost 5 bases to trimming and J lost 5 bases, with 13 bases between them. The CDR3 bases are TGTGCCAGCAGTCGGGGAGAAAGGGATCAGCCCCAGCATTTT. Its protein is CASSRGERDQPQHF.

This clonotype showed up just a few times. The chain employs TRBV6-9 and TRBJ1-2; possibly TRBD1 for D (5 bases). Germline V lookup: CDR1 MNHGY, CDR2 SVAAGI. The CDR3 length is 14 residues. The V gene lost 2 bases and the J gene lost 8 bases, with 15 bases spanning the gap. Written as DNA, the CDR3 is TGTGCCAGCAGTTATAAAGGGGTGAGGAGCGGCTACACCTTC. It translates to CASSYKGVRSGYTF.

This clonotype has only a few counts. The chain links TRBV12-3 or TRBV12-4 to TRBJ1-2, with TRBD1 matching 8 bases. Unmatched junction bases numbered 13, after V lost 3 bases and J lost 7 bases. This CDR3 is 16 amino acids long. The DNA of the CDR3 is TGTGCCAGCAGTTTGTCCCGGACAGGGTATTTTGGTGGCTACACCTTC. Translation: CASSLSRTGYFGGYTF.

This clonotype was observed a handful of times. The chain uses TRBV20-1 and TRBJ2-1; TRBD2 matches 12 bases. The V and J ends lost 0 bases and 0 bases, in that order; junction bases with no gene match: 6. Germline V lookup: CDR1 DFQATT, CDR2 SNEGSKA (reference sequence). CDR3 length equals 18 residues. CDR3 sequence (DNA): TGCAGTGCTAGAGATTCCCTAGCGGGAGGGAGCTCCTACAATGAGCAGTTCTTC. This gives the protein CSARDSLAGGSSYNEQFF.

The CDR3: CASSYLVGGTGEQYF. CDR3 DNA: TGTGCCAGCAGTTACTTGGTGGGTGGCACGGGGGAGCAGTACTTC. This chain links TRBV6-5 with TRBJ2-7, with D tentatively TRBD2 (5 bases). This CDR3 contains 15 residues. CDR1 is MNHEY, CDR2 SVGAGI, per germline. V gave up 1 base and J gave up 7 bases, with 17 bases separating them.

This chain connects TRBV6-1 to TRBJ1-6, with D perhaps matching TRBD1 (5 bases). The CDR3 extends over 13 amino acids. V shed 8 bases and J shed 8 bases, with 13 bases lying between them. The V gene's germline CDR1 is MNHNS and CDR2 SASEGT. Here the CDR3 reads CASRRGRDSPLHF. CDR3 nucleotide sequence: TGTGCCAGCCGACGGGGCAGGGATTCACCCCTCCACTTT.

The V call is TRBV20-1, the J call TRBJ2-7; 10 positions agree with TRBD1. The CDR3 length is 14 residues. Looked up from germline, CDR1 is DFQATT and CDR2 is SNEGSKA (reference sequence). The V gene end was trimmed by 1 base and the J gene end by 2 bases; junction bases not matched to a gene: 2. The CDR3: CSARVGTGAYEQYF. CDR3 DNA: TGCAGTGCTAGAGTTGGGACAGGGGCCTACGAGCAGTACTTC.

The V and J genes are TRBV10-3 and TRBJ1-6; D remains unclear. CDR3 length: 13 amino acids. The germline V and J ends were trimmed by 9 bases and 6 bases, with 12 bases remaining between them. Germline CDR1 reads ENHRY; CDR2 reads SYGVKD. The CDR3 nucleotides are TGTGCCATAGGGATTGCACTTAATTCACCCCTCCACTTT. Translated: CAIGIALNSPLHF.

This clonotype came up many times. V gene TRBV5-1 combines with J gene TRBJ2-1; D remains unclear. CDR1 is SGHRS and CDR2 is YFSETQ in the germline V gene. V was shortened by 2 bases and J by 1 base, with 16 bases between the two germline ends. There are 17 residues in the CDR3. CDR3 protein: CASSFARQGMSYNEQFF. CDR3 nucleotides: TGCGCCAGCAGCTTCGCGCGACAAGGGATGTCCTACAATGAGCAGTTCTTC. Supplemented by reference TRBV5-1 and TRBJ2-1, the full variable domain reads KAGVTQTPRYLIKTRGQQVTLSCSPISGHRSVSWYQQTPGQGLQFLFEYFSETQRNKGNFPGRFSGRQFSNSRSEMNVSTLELGDSALYLCASSFARQGMSYNEQFFGPGTRLTVL.

Many counts were recorded for this clonotype. The CDR3 DNA reads as TGTGCCAGCAGCCCAAGCCTTGGGGGTAATACGCAGTATTTT. Amino acids: CASSPSLGGNTQYF. The chain employs TRBV7-3 and TRBJ2-3; D possibly matches TRBD1 or TRBD2 (5 bases each). The CDR3 has 14 amino acids. V lost 5 bases, J lost 7 bases, and 16 bases lay in between. Germline loops: CDR1 SGHTA, CDR2 FQGTGA.

This clonotype was counted between two and nine times. The chain carries TRBV29-1 and TRBJ2-5, with TRBD2 matching over 11 bases. The V gene end was trimmed by 4 bases and the J gene end by 2 bases; junction bases not matched to a gene: 6. The CDR3 has 15 amino acids. Germline CDR1 and CDR2: SQVTM and ANQGSEA. The DNA of the CDR3 is TGCAGCGTTGTTCCTCCTAGCGGGAGGCAAGAGACCCAGTACTTC. Amino acids: CSVVPPSGRQETQYF.

The rearrangement uses TRBV29-1 and TRBJ2-3; D remains ambiguous. V lost 2 bases to trimming and J lost 8 bases, with 11 bases between them. CDR1 is SQVTM and CDR2 is ANQGSEA in the germline V gene. This CDR3 contains 12 residues. The CDR3 bases are TGCAGCGTTGAAACGGCTGCGGTTACGCAGTATTTT. It translates to CSVETAAVTQYF.

The rearrangement links TRBV28 to TRBJ2-6, with a tentative D call TRBD1 (5 bases). The CDR3 loop spans 14 amino acids. Between the trimmed V and J ends, which lost 1 base and 10 bases, there was a span of 11 bases. CDR1 MDHEN and CDR2 SYDVKM come from the germline V gene. The CDR3 sequence: CASSLSQGWNVLTF. DNA for the CDR3: TGTGCCAGCAGTTTATCCCAGGGATGGAACGTCCTGACTTTC.

This clonotype came up a few times. V and J are TRBV28 and TRBJ2-6, with 7 bases identical to TRBD1. The V gene end was trimmed by 3 bases and the J gene end by 0 bases; junction bases not matched to a gene: 8. This CDR3 is built from 18 residues. Germline V gene sequence: CDR1 MDHEN, CDR2 SYDVKM. CDR3 coding DNA: TGTGCCAGCAGTTTCCGGACAGGCCGACCCTCTGGGGCCAACGTCCTGACTTTC. Its protein product is CASSFRTGRPSGANVLTF. Based on the CDR3 plus reference TRBV28 and TRBJ2-6, the full variable domain is DVKVTQSSRYLVKRTGEKVFLECVQDMDHENMFWYRQDPGLGLRLIYFSYDVKMKEKGDIPEGYSVSREKKERFSLILESASTNQTSMYLCASSFRTGRPSGANVLTFGAGSRLTVL.

The chain employs TRBV6-5 and TRBJ2-5; TRBD1 is a possible D gene (6 bases). Germline assignment: CDR1 MNHEY and CDR2 SVGAGI. The CDR3 covers 16 residues. The V and J ends lost 2 bases and 5 bases respectively, with 18 bases between them. CDR3 region: CASSYHAPQGWETQYF. As DNA, the CDR3 is TGTGCCAGCAGTTACCACGCCCCACAGGGCTGGGAGACCCAGTACTTC.

The J gene is TRBJ2-5, the V gene TRBV7-2; the D is unclear. Looked up from germline, CDR1 is SGHTA and CDR2 is FQGNSA. Trimming removed 5 bases at V and 4 bases at J, with 11 bases between. This CDR3 region has 13 residues. The CDR3 reads CASSHPVRETQYF. In DNA, the CDR3 is TGTGCCAGCAGCCACCCGGTGCGAGAGACCCAGTACTTC.

This rearrangement joins TRBV20-1 to TRBJ2-4, with D maybe TRBD2 (5 bases). Per the germline V gene, CDR1 is DFQATT and CDR2 is SNEGSKA (reference sequence). With 5 bases removed from V and 0 bases from J, the gap between germline ends came to 14 bases. The CDR3 covers 15 residues. CDR3 amino acids: CSAPTTDLAKNIQYF. As DNA, the CDR3 is TGCAGTGCTCCGACTACTGACTTAGCCAAAAACATTCAGTACTTC.

This clonotype was detected many times. V is TRBV7-3 and J is TRBJ2-7; perhaps TRBD1 as D (6 bases). This CDR3 has 13 residues. V lost 6 bases, J lost 6 bases, and 15 bases lay in between. The germline V gene encodes CDR1 SGHTA and CDR2 FQGTGA. The CDR3 reads CASSLGGTSEQYF. CDR3 nucleotides: TGTGCCAGCAGTCTAGGGGGAACGAGCGAGCAGTACTTC.

At least ten counts were recorded for this clonotype. The chain uses TRBV4-3 and TRBJ1-2; 8 nucleotides align to TRBD1. The V and J ends lost 1 base and 4 bases, in that order; junction bases with no gene match: 2. Germline CDR1 and CDR2: LGHNA and YSLEER. The CDR3 contains 14 residues. The CDR3 DNA follows: TGCGCCAGCAGCCAAGTCGGGACAGGCTATGGCTACACCTTC. It encodes CASSQVGTGYGYTF.